This record looks at one T cell receptor (beta chain) sequence and its context. V lost 4 bases and J lost 10, with 23 bases in between. The CDR3 is made up of 17 amino acids. Germline lookup yields CDR1 MDHEN and CDR2 SYDVKM. The assay was immunoSEQ multiplex PCR, and TCRdb's table has in-frame clones only and misses some. The repertoire holds just over 60,000 clones, 65% to 75% seen once, with about 15% in the top ten. This entry belongs to a study of T cell clones after liver transplantation. Study as a whole: Immunosuppression withdrawal was tried within 2 years after liver transplantation in this trial.

The receptor's source is a human donor who received a liver transplant. This chain uses TRBV28 with TRBJ1-6; unclear D gene. Sample: CD4+ T cells from blood, taken before liver transplant. CDR3 coding DNA: TGTGCCAGCAGTTCCCCCCTCTTGGGAGGGATGGGGTCACCCCTCCACTTT. This encodes CASSSPLLGGMGSPLHF.